This note documents a single TCR beta chain sequence. Its antigen is still unknown. TCRdb re-derived calls from the RT-PCR reads in MiXCR, one entry per CDR3 protein. Seen here are under 20,000 distinct CDR3 sequences, roughly 70% observed once, and the top ten hold about 2.7%. The sample comes from a study of yellow fever vaccine responses in identical twins. General study points: Twins' vaccine T cell response reportedly seemed partly convergent, partly personalized.

The germline V gene has CDR1 SGHAT and CDR2 FQDESV (reference sequence). The V gene lost 3 bases and the J gene lost 4 bases, with 5 bases spanning the gap. The CDR3 runs 12 residues. The source is a woman under 30 who received the yellow fever vaccine. Sequencing used T cells from blood (PBMCs), unsorted or a sorted subset (not recorded which), obtained before or after yellow fever vaccination (not recorded which). The rearrangement links TRBV11-1 to TRBJ2-3; D remains unclear. In nucleotides, the CDR3 is TGTGCCAGCAGCTTTGGGGCAGATACGCAGTATTTT. Residues: CASSFGADTQYF.